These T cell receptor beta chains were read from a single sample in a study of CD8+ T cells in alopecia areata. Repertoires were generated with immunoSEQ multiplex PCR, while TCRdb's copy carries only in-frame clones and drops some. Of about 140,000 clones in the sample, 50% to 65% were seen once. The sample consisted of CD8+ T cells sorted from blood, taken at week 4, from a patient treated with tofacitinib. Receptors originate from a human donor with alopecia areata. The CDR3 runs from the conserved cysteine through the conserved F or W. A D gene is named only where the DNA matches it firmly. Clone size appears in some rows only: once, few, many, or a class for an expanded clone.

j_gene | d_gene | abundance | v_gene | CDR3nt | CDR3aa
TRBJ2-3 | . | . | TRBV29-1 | TGCAGCGTTGAAGGAAAGATGGATACGCAGTATTTT | CSVEGKMDTQYF
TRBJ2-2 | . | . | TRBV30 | TGTGCCTGGAGTGGCTGGGGAACGAACACCGGGGAGCTGTTTTTT | CAWSGWGTNTGELFF
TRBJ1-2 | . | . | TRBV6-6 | TGTGCCAGCACCGAAGGGGGGATTGCGGATGGCTACACCTTC | CASTEGGIADGYTF
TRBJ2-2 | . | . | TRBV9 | TGTGCCAGCAGCGAGGGGACCCTGAACACCGGGGAGCTGTTTTTT | CASSEGTLNTGELFF
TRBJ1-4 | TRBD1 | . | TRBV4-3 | TGCGCCAGCAGCCGAAACCGGGACAGGGTTAATGAAAAACTGTTTTTT | CASSRNRDRVNEKLFF
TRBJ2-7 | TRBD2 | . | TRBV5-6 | TGTGCCAGCAGCTTGGAACTAGCGGGCTCCTACGAGCAGTACTTC | CASSLELAGSYEQYF
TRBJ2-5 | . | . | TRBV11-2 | TGTGCCAGCAGCTTAGAGGCCGAGACCCAGTACTTC | CASSLEAETQYF
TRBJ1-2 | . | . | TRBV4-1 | TGCGCCAGCAGCCAACCTAACTATGGCTACACCTTC | CASSQPNYGYTF
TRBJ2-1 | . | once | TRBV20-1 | TGCAGTGCTAGAGGGGGGCCAACGTTCTTC | CSARGGPTFF
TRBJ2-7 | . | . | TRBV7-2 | TGTGCCAGCAGTTCGAGCGGGGACAGATCCTACGAGCAGTACTTC | CASSSSGDRSYEQYF
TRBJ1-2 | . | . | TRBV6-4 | TGTGCCAGCAGTGGGACAAACTATGGCTACACCTTC | CASSGTNYGYTF
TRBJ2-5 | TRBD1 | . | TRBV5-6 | TGTGCCAGCAGCTTACCAGGGGGCGCTTATGAGACCCAGTACTTC | CASSLPGGAYETQYF
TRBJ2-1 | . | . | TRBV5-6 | TGTGCCAGCAGCTTCTCCGTGAGGCCCCTCAATGAGCAGTTCTTC | CASSFSVRPLNEQFF
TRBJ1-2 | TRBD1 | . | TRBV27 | TGTGCCAGCAGTTTAGGCCCCTGGACAGGGGGGAATAACTATGGCTACACCTTC | CASSLGPWTGGNNYGYTF
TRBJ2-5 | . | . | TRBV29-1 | TGCAGCGTTGAAGCCCTGGAACGGCAAGAGACCCAGTACTTC | CSVEALERQETQYF
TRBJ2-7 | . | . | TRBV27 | TGTGCCAGCCATAACGGGTACGAGCAGTACTTC | CASHNGYEQYF
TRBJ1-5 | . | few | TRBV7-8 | TGTGCCAGCAGCTTATACGTCCGGTTGTATCAGCCCCAGCATTTT | CASSLYVRLYQPQHF
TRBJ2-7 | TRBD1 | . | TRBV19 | TGTGCCAGTAGAAATTCCGGGACAGGGTCCCACGAGCAGTACTTC | CASRNSGTGSHEQYF
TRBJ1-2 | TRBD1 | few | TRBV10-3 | TGTGCCATCAGCCCAGGGGGCGGCTATGGCTACACCTTC | CAISPGGGYGYTF
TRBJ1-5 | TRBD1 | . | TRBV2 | TGTGCCAGCAGTGAAAGACAGGGCGGAGGGTTAGATCAGCCCCAGCATTTT | CASSERQGGGLDQPQHF
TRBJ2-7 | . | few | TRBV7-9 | TGTGCCAGCAGCTTAGAGGTCGGGGGAGAAGGGAACTACGAGCAGTACTTC | CASSLEVGGEGNYEQYF
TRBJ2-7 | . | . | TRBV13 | TGTGCCAGCAGCTCGCGACAGGAAACCTACGAGCAGTACTTC | CASSSRQETYEQYF
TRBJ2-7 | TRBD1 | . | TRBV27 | TGTGCCAGCAGTTGGCACAGGGGTTACGAGCAGTACTTC | CASSWHRGYEQYF
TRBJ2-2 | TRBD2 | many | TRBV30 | TGTGCCTGTACAAGCGGGGGAGACACCGGGGAGCTGTTTTTT | CACTSGGDTGELFF
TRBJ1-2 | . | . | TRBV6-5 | TGTGCCAGCAGTCCTCAGGGTAACTATGGCTACACCTTC | CASSPQGNYGYTF
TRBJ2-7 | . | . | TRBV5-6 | TGTGCCAGCAGCGGACTAAACGGGGTCGAGCAGTACTTC | CASSGLNGVEQYF
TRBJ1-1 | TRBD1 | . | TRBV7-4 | TGTGCCAGCAGCTCGACAGGGAGGAACACTGAAGCTTTCTTT | CASSSTGRNTEAFF
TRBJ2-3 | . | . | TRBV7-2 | TGTGCCAGCAGGGACGACATTTACGGACGGGGAGATACGCAGTATTTT | CASRDDIYGRGDTQYF
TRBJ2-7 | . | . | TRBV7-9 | TGTGCCAGCAGCTTAAGCGGATACGAGCAGTACTTC | CASSLSGYEQYF
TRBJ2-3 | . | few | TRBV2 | TGTGCCAGCCCAGCGGGCACAGATACGCAGTATTTT | CASPAGTDTQYF
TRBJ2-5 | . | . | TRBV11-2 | TGTGCCAGCAGCTTTTCACAGCGACAAGAGACCCAGTACTTC | CASSFSQRQETQYF
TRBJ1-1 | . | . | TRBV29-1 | TGCAGCGTGAAAGGGTCGGGCACTGAAGCTTTCTTT | CSVKGSGTEAFF
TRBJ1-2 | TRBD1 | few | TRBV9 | TGTGCCAGCAGCAAAGGGGGCGACTATGGCTACACCTTC | CASSKGGDYGYTF
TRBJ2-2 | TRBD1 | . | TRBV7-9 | TGTGCCATGGACAGGGGACGAACCGGGGAGCTGTTTTTT | CAMDRGRTGELFF
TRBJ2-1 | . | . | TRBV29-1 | TGCAGCGTTGAGGGTTTGGGGCATGAGCAGTTCTTC | CSVEGLGHEQFF
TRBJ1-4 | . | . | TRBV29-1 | TGCAGCGTTGGTGGGGAGGGAGCAACTAATGAAAAACTGTTTTTT | CSVGGEGATNEKLFF
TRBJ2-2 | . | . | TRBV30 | TGTGCCTGGAGCCAGGACAACACCGGGGAGCTGTTTTTT | CAWSQDNTGELFF
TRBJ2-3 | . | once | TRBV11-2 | TGTGCCAGCAGCTTAGAATTGGCGGTGCAGTATTTT | CASSLELAVQYF
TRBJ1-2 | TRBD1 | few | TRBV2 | TGTGCCAGCAGTGAAGGGAAGGGGGCCTATGGCTACACCTTC | CASSEGKGAYGYTF
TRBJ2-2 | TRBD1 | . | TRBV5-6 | TGTGCCAGCAGCCTACAGGGGAGAGGCACCGGGGAGCTGTTTTTT | CASSLQGRGTGELFF
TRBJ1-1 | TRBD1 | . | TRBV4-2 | TGTGCCAGCAGCCCGGGACAGGGTTTGAACACTGAAGCTTTCTTT | CASSPGQGLNTEAFF
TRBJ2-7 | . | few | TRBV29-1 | TGCAGCGTTGAAAAGGGGAGTGAGCAGTACTTC | CSVEKGSEQYF